This T cell receptor (beta chain) was identified during a study of regulatory T cells in long-lasting Graves disease. Regarding time point: newly diagnosed GD, antithyroid drugs for less than 3 months. PBMC RNA served as the TCR library source. The authors drew patients from an endocrinology department in Xi'an, China. The sample holds many counts of this clonotype. Arm-PCR of CDR3 regions and iRepertoire HTBI primers were the basis on which TCR beta libraries were built. TCRdb used MiXCR to reprocess the multiplex PCR reads, holding one entry per CDR3 protein. This sample yields some 450,000 distinct CDR3 sequences, of which over 15% are seen a single time; approximately 12% belongs to the top ten. Another study also made use of these data, one on T cells in Graves' hyperthyroidism and ophthalmopathy. From that study: Primed by the HTBI set, a first-round RT-PCR was run on the TCR CDR3. Most clonotypes expanded in the thyroid (above 0.001) were also present in blood.

This TCR was sampled from a young woman with Graves disease. The source was peripheral blood mononuclear cells (PBMCs), collected at new diagnosis, from a patient treated with antithyroid drugs.

The CDR3 coding sequence is TGTGCCAGCACCCTGGGACTAGCGGGAGATACGCAGTATTTT. Translating it yields CASTLGLAGDTQYF. The chain recombines TRBV12-3 or TRBV12-4 with TRBJ2-3, with 12 bases that match TRBD2. This CDR3 is 14 amino acids long. V dropped 7 bases and J dropped 5; count of bases not matched to a gene: 4.